Listed below are T cell receptor beta chains from one sample, sequenced in a study of CD8+ T cells in alopecia areata. TCRdb's table, derived via immunoSEQ multiplex PCR, lists solely in-frame clones and lacks some. The sample has 60,000 to 85,000 clones, approximately 66% seen once. The input for sequencing was CD8+ T cells sorted from blood, taken at week 24, from a patient treated with tofacitinib. These receptors were collected from a human donor with alopecia areata. CDR3s include the opening cysteine and the closing phenylalanine or tryptophan. Each record gives: D gene, J gene, clone size, V gene, CDR3 protein, CDR3 DNA. A D gene is named only where the DNA matches it firmly. Only part of the rows carry a size: once, few, many, or a class if the clone is expanded.

>TRBD1|TRBJ2-3|-|TRBV5-1
CASSLGDSSSTDTQYF
TGCGCCAGCAGCCTGGGGGACAGTTCTAGCACAGATACGCAGTATTTT
>-|TRBJ2-1|-|TRBV9
CASSERGVHNEQFF
TGTGCCAGCAGCGAACGAGGGGTTCACAATGAGCAGTTCTTC
>TRBD1|TRBJ2-7|-|TRBV5-1
CASSGGQGADYEQYF
TGCGCCAGCAGCGGAGGACAGGGGGCCGACTACGAGCAGTACTTC
>-|TRBJ2-2|-|TRBV30
CAWSSYTGELFF
TGTGCCTGGAGTTCCTACACCGGGGAGCTGTTTTTT
>-|TRBJ2-3|few|TRBV5-1
CASSLAPAPTDTQYF
TGCGCCAGCAGCTTGGCGCCAGCCCCCACAGATACGCAGTATTTT
>-|TRBJ2-3|-|TRBV27
CARRGGASTDTQYF
TGTGCCAGGAGAGGGGGTGCTAGCACAGATACGCAGTATTTT
>TRBD2|TRBJ2-7|once|TRBV28
CASSLVAGGPAYEQYF
TGTGCCAGCAGTTTGGTAGCGGGAGGGCCAGCCTACGAGCAGTACTTC
>TRBD2|TRBJ2-1|-|TRBV19
CASRKTLAGGRDEQFF
TGTGCCAGTAGGAAGACACTAGCGGGGGGGCGAGATGAGCAGTTCTTC
>-|TRBJ2-7|few|TRBV5-1
CASTGIDYEQYF
TGCGCCAGCACGGGGATAGACTACGAGCAGTACTTC
>-|TRBJ1-1|-|TRBV27
CASSQQGFTTEAFF
TGTGCCAGCAGTCAGCAGGGGTTTACCACTGAAGCTTTCTTT
>TRBD1|TRBJ1-2|-|TRBV5-4
CASSWGQGGYTF
TGTGCCAGCAGCTGGGGACAGGGGGGCTACACCTTC
>-|TRBJ1-5|-|TRBV27
CASSFGQGVGMPQHF
TGTGCCAGCAGTTTCGGTCAGGGTGTTGGGATGCCCCAGCATTTT
>-|TRBJ2-1|-|TRBV5-1
CASSLSSGLYNEQFF
TGCGCCAGCAGCTTGTCGTCGGGACTTTACAATGAGCAGTTCTTC
>TRBD2|TRBJ2-7|-|TRBV4-3
CASSQDSASGGPYEQYF
TGCGCCAGCAGCCAAGATTCTGCTAGCGGGGGACCCTACGAGCAGTACTTC
>-|TRBJ2-1|-|TRBV7-9
CASSSRTRDRNYNEQFF
TGTGCCAGCAGCTCTAGGACCCGGGACCGCAACTACAATGAGCAGTTCTTC
>-|TRBJ2-7|-|TRBV30
CAWSVGPGSPYEQYF
TGTGCCTGGAGTGTTGGCCCAGGTTCCCCCTACGAGCAGTACTTC
>TRBD2|TRBJ2-3|-|TRBV14
CASRRGETDTQYF
TGTGCCAGCAGGCGGGGGGAAACAGATACGCAGTATTTT
>-|TRBJ2-5|-|TRBV28
CASSFRGLAIQETQYF
TGTGCCAGCAGTTTTCGAGGGCTAGCAATACAAGAGACCCAGTACTTC
>TRBD1|TRBJ1-1|-|TRBV7-8
CASSWTGTGRTEAFF
TGTGCCAGCAGCTGGACCGGGACAGGGAGGACTGAAGCTTTCTTT
>-|TRBJ1-1|-|TRBV27
CASSLSGGLNTEAFF
TGTGCCAGCAGTTTATCGGGGGGATTGAACACTGAAGCTTTCTTT
>-|TRBJ2-1|-|TRBV28
CASSLEPGWVEQFF
TGTGCCAGCAGTTTAGAGCCGGGGTGGGTTGAGCAGTTCTTC
>-|TRBJ2-7|-|TRBV6-5
CASTSISGPYEQYF
TGTGCCAGCACTTCGATTTCTGGACCCTACGAGCAGTACTTC
>-|TRBJ2-7|few|TRBV7-3
CASSLARTNEQYF
TGTGCCAGCAGCTTAGCCCGGACCAACGAGCAGTACTTC
>-|TRBJ2-5|-|TRBV19
CASSPAGSLQETQYF
TGTGCCAGTAGTCCTGCGGGGTCACTCCAAGAGACCCAGTACTTC
>TRBD2|TRBJ2-5|few|TRBV7-2
CASSIGTSAQETQYF
TGTGCCAGCAGCATCGGGACTAGCGCCCAAGAGACCCAGTACTTC
>-|TRBJ2-5|-|TRBV7-9
CASSRRQGGETQYF
TGTGCCAGCAGCCGCCGGCAGGGTGGCGAGACCCAGTACTTC
>TRBD2|TRBJ2-3|few|TRBV4-1
CASSRTSEGTDTQYF
TGCGCCAGCAGCCGGACTAGCGAGGGCACAGATACGCAGTATTTT
>TRBD2|TRBJ2-5|once|TRBV5-1
CASSPGRGETQYF
TGCGCCAGCAGCCCGGGGAGGGGAGAGACCCAGTACTTC
>-|TRBJ2-1|-|TRBV7-8
CASSLVVWGQSEQFF
TGTGCCAGCAGCTTAGTTGTTTGGGGGCAGAGTGAGCAGTTCTTC
>-|TRBJ2-2|-|TRBV30
CAWRTPGNTGELFF
TGTGCCTGGAGGACCCCAGGGAACACCGGGGAGCTGTTTTTT
>-|TRBJ1-4|-|TRBV7-9
CASSHDRLREKLFF
TGTGCCAGCAGCCACGACAGGCTCCGCGAAAAACTGTTTTTT
>TRBD2|TRBJ2-5|-|TRBV2
CASSEGAAGGQEETQYF
TGTGCCAGCAGTGAAGGGGCAGCGGGGGGTCAAGAAGAGACCCAGTACTTC
>-|TRBJ2-7|-|TRBV20-1
CSARDQYEQYF
TGCAGTGCTAGGGACCAGTACGAGCAGTACTTC
>TRBD1|TRBJ2-3|-|TRBV4-3
CASSKTGGWTDTQYF
TGCGCCAGCAGCAAGACAGGGGGCTGGACAGATACGCAGTATTTT
>-|TRBJ2-1|many|TRBV5-5
CASSQVRVEPNEQFF
TGTGCCAGCAGCCAAGTGAGAGTAGAGCCCAATGAGCAGTTCTTC
>-|TRBJ2-7|-|TRBV4-3
CASSQDLYSTYEQYF
TGCGCCAGCAGCCAAGATCTTTACTCAACTTACGAGCAGTACTTC
>-|TRBJ2-1|few|TRBV10-3
CAIMVSNEQFF
TGTGCCATCATGGTGTCCAATGAGCAGTTCTTC
>-|TRBJ2-3|once|TRBV4-1
CASSQEGPDTQYF
TGCGCCAGCAGCCAAGAAGGCCCAGATACGCAGTATTTT
>TRBD2|TRBJ2-7|-|TRBV27
CASSLVASGIGEDEQYF
TGTGCCAGCAGTTTAGTGGCTAGCGGGATTGGTGAGGACGAGCAGTACTTC
>TRBD1|TRBJ1-2|-|TRBV6-5
CASRHRGGGYGYTF
TGTGCCAGCAGACACAGGGGGGGAGGCTATGGCTACACCTTC
>-|TRBJ1-1|-|TRBV7-9
CASSLGVTEAFF
TGTGCCAGCAGCTTAGGGGTCACTGAAGCTTTCTTT
>-|TRBJ1-3|once|TRBV1
CTSSQGTGYPGNTIYF
TGCACCAGCAGCCAAGGGACAGGCTATCCTGGAAACACCATATATTTT
>-|TRBJ2-5|-|TRBV5-1
CASSLTSFERETQYF
TGCGCCAGCAGCTTGACTAGTTTCGAGCGGGAGACCCAGTACTTC
>-|TRBJ2-1|-|TRBV11-1
CASSYLDEQFF
TGTGCCAGCAGCTACCTAGATGAGCAGTTCTTC
>-|TRBJ2-5|-|TRBV27
CASSSLPTGGRETQYF
TGTGCCAGCAGTTCTCTTCCGACGGGGGGCCGAGAGACCCAGTACTTC
>-|TRBJ1-2|-|TRBV27
CASSLTRAPDGYTF
TGTGCCAGCAGTTTAACTAGAGCTCCCGATGGCTACACCTTC
>-|TRBJ1-1|-|TRBV4-1
CASSQAGTSNTEAFF
TGCGCCAGCAGCCAAGCCGGGACATCGAACACTGAAGCTTTCTTT
>TRBD1|TRBJ2-1|-|TRBV19
CASRWGRDRGYNEQFF
TGTGCCAGTCGTTGGGGCCGGGACAGGGGTTACAATGAGCAGTTCTTC
>-|TRBJ1-2|-|TRBV6-4
CASSDVPGYGYTF
TGTGCCAGCAGCGACGTTCCGGGCTATGGCTACACCTTC
>-|TRBJ1-5|-|TRBV7-9
CASSLDRPGYQPQHF
TGTGCCAGCAGCTTAGATCGGCCGGGCTATCAGCCCCAGCATTTT
>TRBD1|TRBJ2-1|-|TRBV6-5
CASSPGGNEQFF
TGTGCCAGCAGTCCAGGGGGCAATGAGCAGTTCTTC
>TRBD2|TRBJ2-1|-|TRBV6-1
CASSIRGDEQFF
TGTGCCAGCAGCATACGGGGGGATGAGCAGTTCTTC
>-|TRBJ2-2|-|TRBV29-1
CSVGEPNTGELFF
TGCAGCGTTGGGGAGCCGAACACCGGGGAGCTGTTTTTT
>TRBD1|TRBJ1-2|-|TRBV4-3
CASSQDNRGWDGYTF
TGCGCCAGCAGCCAAGACAACAGGGGATGGGATGGCTACACCTTC